What follows are 30 T cell receptor beta chains derived from one specimen sequenced in a study of T cells after posttransplantation cyclophosphamide. Produced via immunoSEQ multiplex PCR; TCRdb's table is partial and in-frame only. The table lists 30,000 to 45,000 clones, approximately 78% of them singletons. Busulfan-fludarabine conditioning, marrow transplant, and cyclophosphamide on days +3 and +4 were administered. Sequencing used CD4+ T cells sorted from blood, obtained 1903 days after a stem cell transplant with posttransplant cyclophosphamide. These TCRs come from a female patient aged 40 to 50 who received an allogeneic stem cell transplant from a related donor, was CMV-positive, and had no GVHD. Some T cells may be the graft donor's.

J is TRBJ1-4 and V is TRBV4-1, with D uncertain. CDR3 size: 15 residues. V shed 4 bases and J shed 0 bases, with 9 bases lying between them. CDR1 and CDR2 from the germline V gene are MGHRA and YSYEKL. In DNA, the CDR3 is TGCGCCAGCAGCCCCTCCGGTGCAACTAATGAAAAACTGTTTTTT. This sequence encodes CASSPSGATNEKLFF.

The sample holds one count of this clone. This rearrangement joins TRBV5-1 to TRBJ1-6, with TRBD1 matching over 10 bases. This CDR3 contains 19 residues. Looked up from germline, CDR1 is SGHRS and CDR2 is YFSETQ. V was pared by 3 bases and J by 6 bases, with 15 bases of the junction left unmatched. CDR3 in amino acids: CASSWAPDRGPWGNSPLHF. CDR3 sequence (DNA): TGCGCCAGCAGCTGGGCCCCTGACAGGGGGCCTTGGGGTAATTCACCCCTCCACTTT.

This chain connects TRBV5-1 to TRBJ1-1; the match to TRBD1 covers 8 bases. Per germline, CDR1 SGHRS and CDR2 YFSETQ. Trimming cost V 0 bases and J 2 bases; bases outside gene matches: 12. The CDR3 consists of 18 residues. Written as DNA, the CDR3 is TGCGCCAGCAGCTTGGTGGTGGGGCAGGGGGCAGGAAACACTGAAGCTTTCTTT. Translation gives CASSLVVGQGAGNTEAFF.

The chain employs TRBV10-1 and TRBJ2-7; D is ambiguous. The germline V gene has CDR1 WNHNN and CDR2 SYGVQD (reference sequence). V was pared by 3 bases and J by 0 bases, with 9 bases between. CDR3 length: 14 residues. The CDR3: CASSDYPSSYEQYF. CDR3 DNA sequence: TGCGCCAGCAGTGATTACCCCAGCTCCTACGAGCAGTACTTC.

This chain uses TRBV7-9 with TRBJ1-3, with 7 bases fitting TRBD1. From germline, CDR1 is SEHNR and CDR2 FQNEAQ (reference sequence). V trimming: 5 bases; J trimming: 0 bases; junction bases outside the gene matches: 1. The CDR3 covers 14 residues. The DNA for the CDR3 is TGTGCCAGCAGCCGGACAGGCTCTGGAAACACCATATATTTT. Its protein is CASSRTGSGNTIYF.

The chain couples TRBV5-1 to TRBJ1-2, with D unresolved. Trimming shortened V by 0 bases and J by 8 bases, and 11 bases separated the two germline ends. The CDR3 is made up of 13 amino acids. CDR1 is SGHRS and CDR2 is YFSETQ in the germline V gene. The CDR3 region is CASSLDSFQGYTF. CDR3 in DNA: TGCGCCAGCAGCTTGGATTCGTTCCAGGGCTACACCTTC.

The chain carries TRBV7-9 and TRBJ1-1; TRBD1 matches 8 bases. This CDR3 has 14 amino acids. J was trimmed by 0 bases and V by 5 bases; bases with no gene match: 2. Per the germline V gene, CDR1 is SEHNR and CDR2 is FQNEAQ (reference sequence). CDR3 DNA sequence: TGTGCCAGCAGCCCAGGGGGCTTGAACACTGAAGCTTTCTTT. It specifies CASSPGGLNTEAFF.

The chain joins TRBV7-9 to TRBJ2-7, with a tentative D call TRBD1 (5 bases). Per germline, CDR1 SEHNR and CDR2 FQNEAQ (reference sequence). This CDR3 region has 13 residues. V lost 4 bases to trimming and J lost 5 bases, with 12 bases between them. CDR3 nucleotides: TGTGCCAGCAGCTGGGCAGGGATCCACGAGCAGTACTTC. This sequence encodes CASSWAGIHEQYF. The full variable domain, its missing parts supplied by reference TRBV7-9 and TRBJ2-7, is DTGVSQNPRHKITKRGQNVTFRCDPISEHNRLYWYRQTLGQGPEFLTYFQNEAQLEKSRLLSDRFSAERPKGSFSTLEIQRTEQGDSAMYLCASSWAGIHEQYFGPGTRLTVT.

CDR3 region: CASSDFRVSGNTIYF. In DNA form, the CDR3 reads TGTGCCAGCAGCGACTTCAGGGTCTCTGGAAACACCATATATTTT. This chain joins TRBV11-2 and TRBJ1-3; D is possibly TRBD1 (5 bases). The CDR3 runs 15 residues. Germline CDR1 is SGHAT and CDR2 is FQNNGV. The V end lost 5 bases, the J end lost 0 bases, and 11 bases lay between the germline ends.

CDR3 in DNA: TGTGCCAGCAGCCTAAATAGCGGGGGGGCCTCCGGGGAGCTGTTTTTT. Protein product: CASSLNSGGASGELFF. This sequence joins TRBV7-3 and TRBJ2-2, with TRBD2 matching 11 bases. CDR3 length: 16 amino acids. Germline V gene lookup returns CDR1 SGHTA and CDR2 FQGTGA. With 5 bases clipped from V and 6 bases from J, the junction kept 8 bases outside the gene matches.

The V gene is TRBV19, the J gene TRBJ1-1; 9 bases match TRBD1. The CDR3 runs 16 residues. Trimming took 5 bases from V and 1 from J; bases not matched to a gene: 8. Per germline, CDR1 LNHDA and CDR2 SQIVND (reference sequence). CDR3 in DNA: TGTGCCAGTAGTTCCCAGACAGGGGGGACGAACACTGAAGCTTTCTTT. This sequence encodes CASSSQTGGTNTEAFF.

The chain carries TRBV5-4 and TRBJ2-3; possibly TRBD2 for D (7 bases). CDR3 length equals 15 residues. V was cut by 5 bases and J by 6 bases, with 19 bases left in between. The germline V gene has CDR1 SGHNT and CDR2 YYREEE (reference sequence). This CDR3 is CASRSGGGPTDTQYF. CDR3 coding DNA: TGTGCCAGCAGAAGTGGCGGGGGCCCCACGGATACGCAGTATTTT. Based on the CDR3 plus reference TRBV5-4 and TRBJ2-3, the full variable domain is ETGVTQSPTHLIKTRGQQVTLRCSSQSGHNTVSWYQQALGQGPQFIFQYYREEENGRGNFPPRFSGLQFPNYSSELNVNALELDDSALYLCASRSGGGPTDTQYFGPGTRLTVL.

This clone came up once. CDR3 region: CAWRTTSGGDNEQFF. The CDR3 nucleotides read TGTGCCTGGAGAACGACTAGCGGGGGGGACAATGAGCAGTTCTTC. The chain couples TRBV30 to TRBJ2-1; TRBD2 matches 14 bases. The CDR3 has 15 amino acids. Germline values: CDR1 GTSNPN, CDR2 SVGIG (reference sequence). The V and J ends lost 3 bases and 5 bases, in that order; junction bases with no gene match: 3.

For the CDR3, the DNA is TGCGCCAGCACTGGCAGGGCGGGGGAGCAGTACTTC. This translates into CASTGRAGEQYF. The chain uses TRBV5-1 and TRBJ2-7; tentative D call: TRBD2 (6 bases). The V end lost 6 bases, the J end lost 7 bases, and 14 bases lay between the germline ends. Looked up from germline, CDR1 is SGHRS and CDR2 is YFSETQ. The CDR3 consists of 12 residues. Drawing the rest from reference TRBV5-1 and TRBJ2-7, the complete variable domain is KAGVTQTPRYLIKTRGQQVTLSCSPISGHRSVSWYQQTPGQGLQFLFEYFSETQRNKGNFPGRFSGRQFSNSRSEMNVSTLELGDSALYLCASTGRAGEQYFGPGTRLTVT.

The gene calls are TRBV28 and TRBJ2-2; D is possibly TRBD2 (5 bases). The length of the CDR3 is 14 residues. Between the trimmed V and J ends, which lost 8 bases and 10 bases, there was a span of 20 bases. The germline CDR1 and CDR2 sequences are MDHEN and SYDVKM. CDR3 nucleotide sequence: TGTGCCAGCGCCGGGGTTGGTAGCTGGGAGGAGCTGTTTTTT. This encodes CASAGVGSWEELFF.

V usage is TRBV11-3 and J usage is TRBJ2-3; D perhaps matches TRBD1 (6 bases). Germline V gene lookup returns CDR1 SGHNT and CDR2 YENEEA. The length of the CDR3 is 13 residues. V was clipped by 3 bases and J by 6 bases, with 10 bases between them. The CDR3 region has the DNA TGTGCCAGCAGCTTCTCTAGGGGGGATACGCAGTATTTT. The encoded protein is CASSFSRGDTQYF. The variable domain in full, completed from reference TRBV11-3 and TRBJ2-3, reads EAGVVQSPRYKIIEKKQPVAFWCNPISGHNTLYWYLQNLGQGPELLIRYENEEAVDDSQLPKDRFSAERLKGVDSTLKIQPAELGDSAVYLCASSFSRGDTQYFGPGTRLTVL.

The V gene is TRBV10-3, the J gene TRBJ1-3, with D unresolved. CDR1 and CDR2 (germline): ENHRY, SYGVKD. Trimming removed 6 bases at V and 0 bases at J, with 15 bases between. The CDR3 is 16 residues long. The CDR3: CAISETTPSSGNTIYF. CDR3 bases: TGTGCCATCAGCGAGACGACTCCCTCCTCTGGAAACACCATATATTTT.

This chain links TRBV10-3 with TRBJ1-4, with D possibly TRBD1 on 6 matching bases. The CDR3 contains 13 residues. V lost 2 bases, J lost 7 bases, and 8 bases lay in between. Germline assignment: CDR1 ENHRY and CDR2 SYGVKD. In nucleotides, the CDR3 is TGTGCCATCAGTGAGACGGACAGTGAAAAACTGTTTTTT. Translation gives CAISETDSEKLFF.

The genes are TRBV7-9 and TRBJ1-1; the D gene is possibly TRBD1 (6 bases). The CDR3 runs 17 residues. Germline CDR1 is SEHNR and CDR2 is FQNEAQ (reference sequence). V was trimmed by 1 base and J by 0 bases, leaving 15 bases between them. CDR3 DNA sequence: TGTGCCAGCAGCTTAGTCACAGGGCTCGGAGTGAACACTGAAGCTTTCTTT. Translated: CASSLVTGLGVNTEAFF.

This chain connects TRBV19 to TRBJ2-3; 10 nucleotides agree with TRBD2. The CDR3 consists of 15 residues. The ends lost 6 bases at V and 3 bases at J; junction bases unmatched: 6. CDR1 and CDR2 (germline): LNHDA, SQIVND (reference sequence). The DNA of the CDR3 is TGTGCCAGTAGCTCAAGCGGGGGGGTAACAGATACGCAGTATTTT. This sequence encodes CASSSSGGVTDTQYF. The variable domain in full, with the rest retrieved from reference TRBV19 and TRBJ2-3, is DGGITQSPKYLFRKEGQNVTLSCEQNLNHDAMYWYRQDPGQGLRLIYYSQIVNDFQKGDIAEGYSVSREKKESFPLTVTSAQKNPTAFYLCASSSSGGVTDTQYFGPGTRLTVL.

The rearrangement links TRBV7-2 to TRBJ2-7; D is undetermined. The germline gives CDR1 SGHTA, CDR2 FQGNSA. Trimming removed 5 bases from V and 2 bases from J, with 13 bases in between. The CDR3 sequence is 14 residues long. The CDR3 bases are TGTGCCAGCAGCCTGTCTGCAGGAACCTACGAGCAGTACTTC. This translates into CASSLSAGTYEQYF. Variable domain in full (rest from reference TRBV7-2 and TRBJ2-7): GAGVSQSPSNKVTEKGKDVELRCDPISGHTALYWYRQSLGQGLEFLIYFQGNSAPDKSGLPSDRFSAERTGGSVSTLTIQRTQQEDSAVYLCASSLSAGTYEQYFGPGTRLTVT.

The chain employs TRBV10-1 and TRBJ2-7, with 11 bases matching TRBD1. The CDR3 totals 13 residues. Per germline, CDR1 WNHNN and CDR2 SYGVQD (reference sequence). The CDR3 region is CACLDRGQYEQYF. The CDR3 nucleotides are TGCGCTTGCCTGGACAGGGGGCAATACGAGCAGTACTTC.

The chain couples TRBV2 to TRBJ2-2; 11 bases fit TRBD2. The CDR3 covers 19 residues. The V segment lost 1 base and the J segment 1 base; nucleotides outside the gene matches: 8. Germline lookup yields CDR1 SNHLY and CDR2 FYNNEI. Written as DNA, the CDR3 is TGTGCCAGCAGTGAAGTTAGGCTAGCGGGGGGCATGAACACCGGGGAGCTGTTTTTT. Its translation is CASSEVRLAGGMNTGELFF.

This clone was picked up a small number of times. The chain combines TRBV5-1 with TRBJ1-5; 10 nucleotides match TRBD1. CDR3 length equals 18 residues. The ends lost 1 base at V and 1 base at J; junction bases unmatched: 8. CDR1 SGHRS and CDR2 YFSETQ come from the germline V gene. The CDR3, as DNA: TGCGCCAGCAGCTTGTTACCCTGGACAGGGGGAAGCAATCAGCCCCAGCATTTT. Protein: CASSLLPWTGGSNQPQHF.

This sequence joins TRBV18 and TRBJ1-1; D call uncertain. The V end lost 6 bases, the J end lost 3 bases, and 14 bases lay between the germline ends. Germline V gene data show CDR1 as KGHSH and CDR2 as LQKENI. This CDR3 is 14 amino acids long. CDR3 in amino acids: CASSAEGFYTEAFF. CDR3 nucleotides: TGTGCCAGCTCCGCCGAGGGTTTTTACACTGAAGCTTTCTTT. Full variable domain (remainder filled in from reference TRBV18 and TRBJ1-1): NAGVMQNPRHLVRRRGQEARLRCSPMKGHSHVYWYRQLPEEGLKFMVYLQKENIIDESGMPKERFSAEFPKEGPSILRIQQVVRGDSAAYFCASSAEGFYTEAFFGQGTRLTVV.

The chain uses TRBV25-1 and TRBJ2-1, with D possibly being TRBD2 (5 bases). Trimming took 1 base from V and 0 from J, leaving 10 bases between them. The CDR3 has 16 amino acids. Germline V CDR1 and CDR2: MGHDK, SYGVNS. The CDR3 here is CASSESWLASYNEQFF. The CDR3 coding sequence is TGTGCCAGCAGTGAATCTTGGCTAGCCTCCTACAATGAGCAGTTCTTC.

This chain links TRBV6-1 with TRBJ1-5, with D possibly being TRBD1 (5 bases). Germline CDR1 MNHNS, CDR2 SASEGT. The CDR3 runs to 15 residues. V lost 3 bases to trimming and J lost 0 bases, with 9 bases between them. CDR3 coding DNA: TGTGCCAGCAGTGAGGCAGGGCATAGCAATCAGCCCCAGCATTTT. It specifies CASSEAGHSNQPQHF.

The rearrangement uses TRBV28 and TRBJ1-2; 10 bases are a match to TRBD1. The CDR3 spans 16 residues. With V trimmed by 7 bases and J by 4 bases, 12 bases remained unmatched. The germline gives CDR1 MDHEN, CDR2 SYDVKM. CDR3 sequence (DNA): TGTGCCAGCAACTCTCCCCGGGACAGGGGTTTCTATGGCTACACCTTC. Amino acid sequence: CASNSPRDRGFYGYTF.

This clone was seen at least ten times. V gene TRBV18 combines with J gene TRBJ1-5, with D possibly TRBD1 on 6 matching bases. The V gene's germline CDR1 is KGHSH and CDR2 LQKENI. CDR3 length equals 15 residues. Trimming removed 3 bases from V and 4 bases from J, with 13 bases in between. CDR3 nucleotide sequence: TGTGCCAGCTCACCGTACGGGGGGCGGAATCAGCCCCAGCATTTT. Protein: CASSPYGGRNQPQHF.

The chain couples TRBV21-1 to TRBJ1-2. TRBV21-1 constitutes a pseudogene. The length of the CDR3 is 14 residues. The CDR3 loop is CASSKAAVGYGYTF. The CDR3 DNA follows: TGTGCCAGCAGCAAAGCTGCGGTGGGCTATGGCTACACCTTC.